This T cell receptor beta chain stems from a study of CD8 T cells in ankylosing spondylitis. General observations from the study: Matched ankylosing spondylitis synovial fluid reportedly contained a significantly enriched population of disease-linked clones. Blood from ankylosing spondylitis patients appeared to carry a characteristic roughly 8-variant TCR beta motif.

At least ten counts were recorded for this clonotype. No antigen is known for it. In making TCR beta libraries, quantitative 5'-RACE with molecular barcodes was used. TCRdb re-derived calls from the 5' RACE reads in MiXCR, one entry per CDR3 protein. The data hold roughly 46,000 distinct CDR3 sequences, with 4% observed a single time. Unmatched junction bases numbered 5, after V lost 0 bases and J lost 8 bases. The CDR3 length is 15 residues. Germline loops: CDR1 SGDLS, CDR2 YYNGEE. The chain recombines TRBV9 with TRBJ1-6; 7 bases match TRBD1. This receptor was identified in a female donor with ankylosing spondylitis or in good health (not recorded which). The sequenced sample consisted of blood, either unsorted or a sorted T cell fraction (not recorded which). CDR3 coding DNA: TGTGCCAGCAGCGTAGGACAGGGAGGGGATTCACCCCTCCACTTT. Protein product: CASSVGQGGDSPLHF.